A single sample gave rise to the 7 T cell receptor beta chains below, sequenced in a study of CD8+CD57+ T cells in acquired aplastic anemia. It was genomic DNA that served as the template for profiling TCR beta VDJ and CDR3. TCRdb reprocessed the reads via MiXCR and lists one record per CDR3 protein. Of roughly 250,000 distinct CDR3 sequences in the sample, approximately 86% were seen once. Only patients with CD8+CD57+ cell expansion on flow cytometry were chosen for sequencing. Material: sorted CD4+, CD8+, or CD8+CD57+ T cells (not recorded which) from PBMCs. These receptors all come from a human donor with aplastic anemia.

The chain recombines TRBV2 with TRBJ2-7; 7 bases match TRBD1. Germline assignment: CDR1 SNHLY and CDR2 FYNNEI. CDR3 length equals 18 residues. V shed 6 bases, J shed 1 base, and the junction held 18 bases outside the gene matches. Here the CDR3 reads CASSGEPDGTALSYEQYV. The CDR3 bases are TGTGCCAGCAGCGGGGAGCCAGACGGGACAGCCCTTTCCTACGAGCAGTACGTC.

The CDR3 spells CASSQPGGSYEQYF. CDR3 bases: TGCGCCAGCAGCCAACCAGGGGGGTCCTACGAGCAGTACTTC. The chain recombines TRBV10-2 with TRBJ2-7; weak D call: TRBD1 (7 bases). From germline, CDR1 is WSHSY and CDR2 SAAADI. The CDR3 is 14 residues long. Trimming removed 6 bases at V and 1 base at J, with 13 bases between.

V usage is TRBV20-1 and J usage is TRBJ1-6; TRBD1 might be the D (5 bases). The CDR3 contains 15 residues. V was trimmed by 1 base and J by 6 bases, leaving 13 bases between them. Germline-derived CDR1 and CDR2 are DFQATT and SNEGSKA (reference sequence). The CDR3 DNA is TGCAGTGCTAGAGGCGGCCAGGGTGGTAATTCACCCCTCCACTTT. Protein sequence: CSARGGQGGNSPLHF.

Points on this clonotype: One junction end does not reproduce the germline sequence, and a read error may be involved. The CDR3 DNA sequence: TGTGCCAGCAGCCAAAACAGAGATCAGCCCCAGCATTTTTTC. Its protein is CASSQNRDQPQHFF. The genes are TRBV7-6 and TRBJ2-7; D is unclear. Per germline, CDR1 SGHVS and CDR2 FNYEAQ. The CDR3 runs to 14 residues.

The chain uses TRBV15 and TRBJ2-3, with D possibly TRBD1 on 5 matching bases. This CDR3 is 13 amino acids long. Germline V gives CDR1 LNHNV, CDR2 YYDKDF (reference sequence). V was clipped by 5 bases and J by 11 bases, with 17 bases between them. The CDR3 loop is CATSGDSQGGQYF. The CDR3 DNA is TGTGCCACCAGCGGCGATAGCCAGGGTGGGCAGTATTTT.

The genes are TRBV7-2 and TRBJ1-6, with unresolved D. Trimming removed 4 bases at V and 10 bases at J, with 14 bases between. In germline, CDR1 is SGHTA, CDR2 FQGNSA. This CDR3 contains 14 residues. The DNA for the CDR3 is TGTGCCAGCAGCTCGGAGAGAGGACTCTCACCCCTCCACTTT. This codes for CASSSERGLSPLHF.

Turning to this clonotype: Without the conserved terminal phenylalanine or tryptophan, this CDR3 likely stems from a read error. The chain employs TRBV7-7 and TRBJ2-3; D may be TRBD1 or TRBD2 (5 bases each). The CDR3 spans 13 residues. Germline loops: CDR1 SSHAT, CDR2 FNYEAQ (reference sequence). CDR3 bases: TGTCCTCGCAGGGTCGGGGCTAGAACACTGCAGTATTCT. It is translated as CPRRVGARTLQYS.